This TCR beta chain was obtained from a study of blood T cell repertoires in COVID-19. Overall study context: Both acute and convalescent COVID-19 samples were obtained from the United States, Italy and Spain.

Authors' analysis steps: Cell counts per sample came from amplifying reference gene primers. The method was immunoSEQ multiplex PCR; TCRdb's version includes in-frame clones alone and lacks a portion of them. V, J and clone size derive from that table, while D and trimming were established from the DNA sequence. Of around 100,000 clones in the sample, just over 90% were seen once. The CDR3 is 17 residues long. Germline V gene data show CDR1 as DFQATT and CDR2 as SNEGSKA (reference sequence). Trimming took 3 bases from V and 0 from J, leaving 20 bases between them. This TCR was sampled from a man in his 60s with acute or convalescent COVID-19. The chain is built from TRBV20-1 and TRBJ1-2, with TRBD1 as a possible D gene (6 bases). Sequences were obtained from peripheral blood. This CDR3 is CSASFSGHGITNYGYTF. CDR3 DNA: TGCAGTGCTAGTTTTTCGGGACACGGCATAACTAACTATGGCTACACCTTC.